The rows below give T cell receptor beta chains drawn from one sample of a study of cytomegalovirus exposure and HLA in healthy donors. Only in-frame clones appear in the TCRdb table, and some are missing; sequencing was by immunoSEQ multiplex PCR. The table has about 140,000 clones, roughly 76% seen once. The sample taken for sequencing was PBMCs. The receptor source for this set is a female donor in good health and CMV-seronegative. The conserved cysteine and the conserved F or W are not part of the CDR3 here.

v_gene: TRBV28; CDR3aa: ASSFAPAEGGPETQY
v_gene: TRBV7-3; CDR3aa: ASSLTGQGEAGELF
v_gene: TRBV5-1; CDR3aa: ATSNGQGHTEAF
v_gene: TRBV6-5; CDR3aa: ASSRDFRQPQH
v_gene: TRBV7-9; CDR3aa: ASSLEDRGRGYT
v_gene: TRBV27; CDR3aa: ASSLSGDFYGYT
v_gene: TRBV6-5; CDR3aa: ASSYSTQPYNEQF
v_gene: TRBV30; CDR3aa: AWRVRGGETQY
v_gene: TRBV15; CDR3aa: ATSRDYGGLGVAYEQY
v_gene: TRBV29-1; CDR3aa: SVELEGAYEQY
v_gene: TRBV27; CDR3aa: ASSITGDYGYT
v_gene: TRBV6-5; CDR3aa: ASSYGGLLNTGELF
v_gene: TRBV6-4; CDR3aa: ASSDDRSSAGYT
v_gene: TRBV9; CDR3aa: ASSVEASGNTGELF
v_gene: TRBV5-4; CDR3aa: ASSREPSGRDNEQF
v_gene: TRBV29-1; CDR3aa: SVVPEGRNQPQH
v_gene: TRBV10-3; CDR3aa: AISESMGATGNTIY
v_gene: TRBV15; CDR3aa: ATSRDPSGVRNEKLF
v_gene: TRBV19; CDR3aa: ASAQGASYEQY
v_gene: TRBV2; CDR3aa: ASSEASGTSVDISLYEQY
v_gene: TRBV4-2; CDR3aa: ASSQSAGTASNQPQH
v_gene: TRBV18; CDR3aa: ASSPRDTSNEKLF
v_gene: TRBV9; CDR3aa: ASSVELAAHPSNTGELF
v_gene: TRBV18; CDR3aa: ASSPQGGLAGEESEY
v_gene: TRBV30; CDR3aa: ALGLVWVSEQF
v_gene: TRBV29-1; CDR3aa: SVDRGNGIYNEQF
v_gene: TRBV6-6; CDR3aa: ASSYSKGQGPNEQY
v_gene: TRBV6-1; CDR3aa: ASSDDPWGQGGSNQPQH
v_gene: TRBV29-1; CDR3aa: SVLRGGANRNEQF
v_gene: TRBV7-2; CDR3aa: ASSSSGATNEKLF
v_gene: TRBV5-4; CDR3aa: ASSPPGGPAYEQY
v_gene: TRBV5-1; CDR3aa: ASSIQVDTGELF
v_gene: TRBV7-8; CDR3aa: ASSIVNSNQPQH
v_gene: TRBV5-1; CDR3aa: ASSFFGSGQAFTDTQY
v_gene: TRBV30; CDR3aa: AWRVRSGYDTEAF
v_gene: TRBV5-1; CDR3aa: ASSIIQGQGADGYT
v_gene: TRBV28; CDR3aa: ATLHSRGYGYT
v_gene: TRBV7-9; CDR3aa: ASSFAGTATNEKLF
v_gene: TRBV28; CDR3aa: ASRATSYNEQF
v_gene: TRBV5-1; CDR3aa: ASSLVSGINQPQH
v_gene: TRBV30; CDR3aa: ACNLGGPTSNEQF
v_gene: TRBV7-9; CDR3aa: ASSFPHQETQY
v_gene: TRBV9; CDR3aa: ASSYSGRNTGELF
v_gene: TRBV5-6; CDR3aa: ASSFGGQGDTQY
v_gene: TRBV29-1; CDR3aa: SVWETGKSYEQY